This T cell receptor (beta chain) was retrieved from a study of blood T cell repertoires in COVID-19. Study-wide background: Spain, Italy and the United States supplied samples that represented acute and convalescent COVID-19. The cDNA or gDNA used as material had been derived from T cells, B-cell-depleted T cells, or PBMCs.

In its sample, this clone was seen a few times. Authors' methods: Amplifying reference gene primers gave estimates of nucleated cell counts. Generated by immunoSEQ multiplex PCR, the TCRdb table keeps only in-frame clones and is missing some. For V, J and clone size, that table is used; D and trimming come from the DNA. The sample yields hundreds of thousands of clones, around nine tenths seen once. V was pared by 4 bases and J by 3 bases, with 13 bases between. CDR3 length equals 14 residues. The germline gives CDR1 SGHRS, CDR2 YFSETQ. This sequence originates from a woman under 40 with COVID-19, enrolled during active disease. J is TRBJ1-1 and V is TRBV5-1, with D perhaps TRBD1 (5 bases). Material for sequencing was peripheral blood. CDR3 region: CASSQQVSDTEAFF. The CDR3 bases are TGCGCCAGCAGCCAACAGGTCAGTGACACTGAAGCTTTCTTT.